The present TCR beta chain was sequenced within a study of blood T cell repertoires in COVID-19. Across the whole study: PBMCs, B-cell-depleted T cells, or T cells provided the cDNA or gDNA that made up the material.

Germline CDR1 LGHNT, CDR2 FRNRAP. The CDR3 sequence is 15 residues long. With V trimmed by 6 bases and J by 7 bases, 4 bases remained unmatched. Using immunoSEQ multiplex PCR, the repertoire was profiled, and TCRdb retains in-frame clones only, with some absent. Here the sample spans roughly 81,000 clones, 75% to 95% being singletons. J is TRBJ2-1 and V is TRBV12-5; 15 nucleotides agree with TRBD2. The origin of this receptor is a woman between 45 and 65 years old in a cohort sampled during active COVID-19. The sequenced sample consisted of peripheral blood. The CDR3 region has the DNA TGTGCTAGTGGCCCCGGGACTAGCGGGAGGAATGAGCAGTTCTTC. It translates to CASGPGTSGRNEQFF.